This is a list of T cell receptor beta chains from one sample in a study of shared clonotypes between healthy human individuals. Measured with immunoSEQ multiplex PCR; TCRdb has only the in-frame clones, and not every one. Counted here are over 850,000 clones, around 78% occurring once; the ten biggest clones make up around 0.47%. Sequencing used memory CD4+ T cells from PBMCs. The source is a man in his late teens or twenties in good health. Some clones in this sample may be carry-over from other donors' samples. Both conserved end residues are part of each CDR3.

j_call | v_call | cdr3_aa
TRBJ2-7 | TRBV19 | CASSTGAGGLFSYEQYF
TRBJ2-1 | TRBV10-3 | CAISGRLNSYNEQFF
TRBJ2-1 | TRBV2 | CASSVYNEQFF
TRBJ1-6 | TRBV6-1 | CASSGRGTPPLHF
TRBJ2-2 | TRBV5-5 | CASSRNDRGWSGELFF
TRBJ2-3 | TRBV20-1 | CSAPSPDTQYF
TRBJ2-7 | TRBV9 | CASGGMTSYEQYF
TRBJ1-1 | TRBV29-1 | CSVEPSTEAFF
TRBJ1-1 | TRBV27 | CASRGRQEAFF
TRBJ1-2 | TRBV28 | CASSLPGRHDYGYTF
TRBJ2-4 | TRBV4-3 | CASSQDRASKNIQYF
TRBJ2-7 | TRBV11-3 | CASSQTGYEQYF
TRBJ1-1 | TRBV15 | CATSREVRTGMTEAFF
TRBJ2-1 | TRBV10-3 | CAISEPYNEQFF
TRBJ2-1 | TRBV7-6 | CASSPGTINYYNEQFF